This is a list of T cell receptor beta chains from one sample in a study of cytomegalovirus exposure and HLA in healthy donors. TCRdb's copy holds only in-frame clones and misses some; the assay was immunoSEQ multiplex PCR. The sample lists 100,000 to 150,000 clones, 65% to 75% occurring once. The material sequenced was PBMCs. These TCRs come from a woman aged 45-59 years in good health and CMV-seropositive. Both conserved end residues are part of each CDR3. The D gene is left open where the match is weak. Clone size is shown for a subset of rows, as once, few, many or a class of expanded clone.

v_call	d_call	j_call	clone_size	cdr3_aa	cdr3_nt
TRBV4-1	.	TRBJ1-5	few	CASSQRILQGQPQHF	TGCGCCAGCAGCCAACGGATTCTACAGGGTCAGCCCCAGCATTTT
TRBV7-9	TRBD2	TRBJ2-2	.	CASSPSGGAFTGELFF	TGTGCCAGCAGCCCTAGCGGGGGGGCCTTCACCGGGGAGCTGTTTTTT
TRBV6-5	.	TRBJ1-5	.	CASRATHSQEGPQHF	TGTGCCAGCAGGGCAACTCACAGTCAGGAGGGGCCCCAGCATTTT
TRBV5-1	.	TRBJ2-3	.	CASSSGGTLDTQYF	TGCGCCAGCAGCTCAGGAGGGACCTTGGATACGCAGTATTTT
TRBV30	.	TRBJ2-7	few	CAWSVLSNEQYF	TGTGCCTGGAGTGTACTTAGCAACGAGCAGTACTTC
TRBV6-6	TRBD1	TRBJ1-6	.	CASTSDRASGNSPLHF	TGTGCCAGCACCTCGGACAGGGCTTCGGGTAATTCACCCCTCCACTTT
TRBV11-3	.	TRBJ1-2	.	CASSLGGGYGYTF	TGTGCCAGCAGCTTAGGAGGAGGCTATGGCTACACCTTC
TRBV18	.	TRBJ1-2	few	CASSASGVTYGYTF	TGTGCCAGCTCCGCATCAGGGGTAACCTATGGCTACACCTTC
TRBV19	TRBD1	TRBJ2-1	.	CASRQTGGYNEQFF	TGTGCCAGTAGACAGACAGGGGGCTACAATGAGCAGTTCTTC
TRBV5-1	.	TRBJ1-2	.	CASSPAGDYGYTF	TGCGCCAGCAGCCCGGCAGGCGACTATGGCTACACCTTC
TRBV19	.	TRBJ1-2	.	CASSIDFPGPVIGYTF	TGTGCCAGTAGTATAGATTTCCCAGGCCCAGTAATTGGCTACACCTTC
TRBV7-8	TRBD1	TRBJ1-2	.	CASSLLDRRAAGYTF	TGTGCCAGCAGCTTATTGGACAGGAGAGCTGCTGGCTACACCTTC
TRBV27	TRBD1	TRBJ2-5	once	CASRYTGTAETQYF	TGTGCCAGCAGATATACTGGGACAGCCGAGACCCAGTACTTC
TRBV6-4	TRBD2	TRBJ2-3	.	CASSDDAGGSDTQYF	TGTGCCAGCAGTGACGACGCGGGGGGCTCAGATACGCAGTATTTT
TRBV14	TRBD1	TRBJ1-2	.	CASSQYRQGYGYTF	TGTGCCAGCAGCCAATACCGACAGGGCTATGGCTACACCTTC
TRBV2	.	TRBJ2-7	.	CASSYGGTGSHEQYF	TGTGCCAGCAGTTACGGGGGAACCGGATCCCACGAGCAGTACTTC
TRBV2	.	TRBJ2-5	.	CASSERVFVSQETQYF	TGTGCCAGCAGTGAAAGAGTCTTCGTTAGTCAAGAGACCCAGTACTTC
TRBV28	TRBD1	TRBJ1-2	.	CASSTPRRIGQDAPYGYTF	TGTGCCAGCAGTACGCCCCGAAGAATAGGACAGGATGCCCCTTATGGCTACACCTTC
TRBV6-1	TRBD2	TRBJ2-2	.	CASSVASGGTGELFF	TGTGCCAGCAGTGTGGCTAGCGGGGGAACCGGGGAGCTGTTTTTT
TRBV4-1	TRBD1	TRBJ2-1	.	CASSHTGTGVNEQFF	TGCGCCAGCAGCCACACCGGGACAGGGGTCAATGAGCAGTTCTTC
TRBV5-4	TRBD1	TRBJ2-7	.	CASSSGQGASSKSYEQYF	TGTGCCAGCAGCTCCGGACAGGGGGCCTCCTCTAAGTCCTACGAGCAGTACTTC
TRBV5-1	.	TRBJ1-6	.	CASSLDRPPLHF	TGCGCCAGCAGCTTGGACAGACCACCCCTCCACTTT
TRBV28	.	TRBJ1-2	.	CASSFSPVNYGYTF	TGTGCCAGCAGTTTTTCTCCGGTTAACTATGGCTACACCTTC
TRBV4-1	.	TRBJ1-4	few	CASSQAHGATNEKLFF	TGCGCCAGCAGCCAAGCCCACGGGGCAACTAATGAAAAACTGTTTTTT
TRBV6-5	.	TRBJ1-5	.	CATSVGADNQPQHF	TGTGCCACATCGGTAGGGGCGGACAATCAGCCCCAGCATTTT
TRBV13	.	TRBJ1-6	few	CASRRGGLSGPLHF	TGTGCCAGCCGAAGAGGTGGCCTCAGTGGACCCCTCCACTTT
TRBV5-4	.	TRBJ2-5	.	CASSVAGGRETQYF	TGTGCCAGCAGCGTCGCAGGTGGGAGGGAGACCCAGTACTTC
TRBV4-2	TRBD2	TRBJ2-1	.	CASSPRTSGGNEQFF	TGTGCCAGCAGCCCTCGGACTAGCGGGGGGAATGAGCAGTTCTTC
TRBV9	.	TRBJ1-6	.	CASSVANGSPLHF	TGTGCCAGCAGCGTAGCGAACGGTTCACCCCTCCACTTT